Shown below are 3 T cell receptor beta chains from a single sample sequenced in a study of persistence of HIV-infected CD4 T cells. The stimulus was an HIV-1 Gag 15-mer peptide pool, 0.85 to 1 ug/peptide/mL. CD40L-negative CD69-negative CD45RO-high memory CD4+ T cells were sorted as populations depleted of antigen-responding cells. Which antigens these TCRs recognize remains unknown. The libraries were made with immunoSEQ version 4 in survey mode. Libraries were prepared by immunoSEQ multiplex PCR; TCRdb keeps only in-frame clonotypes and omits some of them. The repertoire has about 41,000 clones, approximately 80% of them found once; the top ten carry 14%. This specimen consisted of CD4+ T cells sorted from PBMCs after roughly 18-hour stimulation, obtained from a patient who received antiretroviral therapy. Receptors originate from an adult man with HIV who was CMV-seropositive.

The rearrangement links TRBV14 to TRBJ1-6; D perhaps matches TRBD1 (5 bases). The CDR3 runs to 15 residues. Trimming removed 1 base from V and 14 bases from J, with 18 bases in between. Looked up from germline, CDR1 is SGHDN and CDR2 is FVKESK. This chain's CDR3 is CASSQGGPAGGALHF. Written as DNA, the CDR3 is TGTGCCAGCAGCCAAGGCGGACCCGCGGGGGGGGCCCTCCACTTT.

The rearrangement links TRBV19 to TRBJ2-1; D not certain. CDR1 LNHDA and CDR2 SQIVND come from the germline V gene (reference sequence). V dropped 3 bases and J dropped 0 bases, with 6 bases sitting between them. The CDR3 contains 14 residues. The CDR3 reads CASSMGSSYNEQFF. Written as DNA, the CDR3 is TGTGCCAGTAGTATGGGAAGCTCCTACAATGAGCAGTTCTTC.

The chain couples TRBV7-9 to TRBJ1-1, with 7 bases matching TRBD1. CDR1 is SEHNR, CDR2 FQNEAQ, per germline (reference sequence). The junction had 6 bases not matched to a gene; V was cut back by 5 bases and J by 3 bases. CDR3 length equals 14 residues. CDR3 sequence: CASSPRQGHTEAFF. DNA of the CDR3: TGTGCCAGCAGCCCTAGACAGGGTCACACTGAAGCTTTCTTT.